These T cell receptor beta chains were read from a single sample in a study of brain metastases from non-small cell lung cancer. Produced via immunoSEQ multiplex PCR; TCRdb's table is partial and in-frame only. The table shows about 5,000 clones, with about 88% occurring only once. Sequencing input: tissue from a brain metastasis. The origin of the receptors is a donor aged 40 or older with non-small cell lung cancer. The CDR3 runs from the conserved cysteine through the conserved F or W.

v_gene | CDR3aa
TRBV6-4 | CASSDSWTSVSNEQFF
TRBV12-3/TRBV12-4 | CASSFQGRYGYTF
TRBV2 | CASSRDAIWNSPLHF
TRBV28 | CASSLGGQGDYEQYF
TRBV5-8 | CASSLVYKGEQYF
TRBV20-1 | CSAREGYEQYF
TRBV3-1/TRBV3-2 | CASSQDVGLWEGSTDTQYF
TRBV19 | CASSIFLTYEQYF
TRBV27 | CASSLSIRLDSEAFF
TRBV12-3/TRBV12-4 | CASSPFLDTQYF
TRBV6-4 | CASSDSSTSGDAGELFF
TRBV6-2/TRBV6-3 | CASSYGTSGDTGELFF
TRBV27 | CASDRAGGTDTQYF
TRBV27 | CASRVLGTPQNIQYF
TRBV7-9 | CASSLMAGATYGYTF